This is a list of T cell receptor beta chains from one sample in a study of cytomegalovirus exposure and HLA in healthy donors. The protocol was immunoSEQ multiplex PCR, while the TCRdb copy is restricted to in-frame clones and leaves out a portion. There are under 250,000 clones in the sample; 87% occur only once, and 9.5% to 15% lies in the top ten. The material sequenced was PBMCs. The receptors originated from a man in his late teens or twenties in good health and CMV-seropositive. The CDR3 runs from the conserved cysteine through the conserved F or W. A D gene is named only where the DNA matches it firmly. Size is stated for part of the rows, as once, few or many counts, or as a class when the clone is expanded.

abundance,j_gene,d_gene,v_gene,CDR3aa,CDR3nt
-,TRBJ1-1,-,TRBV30,CAWSDPTPTRNTEAFF,TGTGCCTGGAGTGATCCGACACCGACTAGGAACACTGAAGCTTTCTTT
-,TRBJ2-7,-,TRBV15,CATSRDSEGEQYF,TGTGCCACCAGCAGAGATTCTGAAGGCGAGCAGTACTTC
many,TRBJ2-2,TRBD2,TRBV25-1,CASRGLAGTGELFF,TGTGCCAGCAGGGGACTAGCGGGAACGGGGGAGCTGTTTTTT
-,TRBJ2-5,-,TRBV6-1,CASTTYQETQYF,TGTGCCAGCACCACGTACCAAGAGACCCAGTACTTC
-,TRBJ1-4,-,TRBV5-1,CASSLVDSINEKLFF,TGCGCCAGCAGCTTGGTTGACAGCATTAATGAAAAACTGTTTTTT
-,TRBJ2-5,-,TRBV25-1,CASSPLEEGDQETQYF,TGTGCCAGCAGTCCTCTCGAAGAGGGGGATCAAGAGACCCAGTACTTC
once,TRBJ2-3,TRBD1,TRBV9,CASSARNGQVTDTQYF,TGTGCCAGCAGCGCCAGAAACGGACAGGTCACAGATACGCAGTATTTT
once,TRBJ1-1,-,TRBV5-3,CARSPTIGSGINTEAFF,TGTGCCAGAAGCCCTACAATTGGTAGTGGGATAAATACTGAAGCTTTCTTT
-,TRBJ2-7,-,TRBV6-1,CASKKGRSYEQYF,TGTGCCAGCAAGAAGGGTAGATCCTACGAGCAGTACTTC
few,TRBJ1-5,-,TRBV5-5,CASSLEGGRQPQHF,TGTGCCAGCAGCTTGGAGGGGGGCCGTCAGCCCCAGCATTTT
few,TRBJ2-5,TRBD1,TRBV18,CASSLTGQTQETQYF,TGTGCCAGCTCACTAACGGGACAGACCCAAGAGACCCAGTACTTC
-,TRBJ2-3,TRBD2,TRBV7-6,CASSSRTSGRRDTQYF,TGTGCCAGCAGCTCCAGGACTAGCGGGAGGCGAGATACGCAGTATTTT
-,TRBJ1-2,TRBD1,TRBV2,CASSREQGAYGYTF,TGTGCCAGCAGTCGGGAACAGGGGGCCTATGGCTACACCTTC
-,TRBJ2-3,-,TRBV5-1,CASSLSEPNTDTQYF,TGCGCCAGCAGCTTGTCGGAGCCCAACACAGATACGCAGTATTTT
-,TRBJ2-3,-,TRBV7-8,CASSLHTEADTQYF,TGTGCCAGCAGCTTGCACACCGAGGCAGATACGCAGTATTTT
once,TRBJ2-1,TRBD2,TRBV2,CASSEYRTSVNEQFF,TGTGCCAGCAGTGAATATAGGACTAGCGTAAATGAGCAGTTCTTC
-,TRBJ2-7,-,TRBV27,CASSLLQGGEQYF,TGTGCCAGCAGTTTATTACAGGGCGGCGAGCAGTACTTC
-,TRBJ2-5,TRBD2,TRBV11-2,CASSAGLAGVIMGETQYF,TGTGCCAGCAGCGCCGGACTAGCGGGAGTTATCATGGGAGAGACCCAGTACTTC
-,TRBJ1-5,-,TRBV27,CASSFGGQPQHF,TGTGCCAGCAGTTTCGGTGGTCAGCCCCAGCATTTT
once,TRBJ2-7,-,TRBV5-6,CASSLVDGRYEQYF,TGTGCCAGCAGCTTGGTTGATGGGCGCTACGAGCAGTACTTC
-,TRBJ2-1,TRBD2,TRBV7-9,CASSWGRGNYNEQFF,TGTGCCAGCAGTTGGGGGAGGGGAAATTACAATGAGCAGTTCTTC
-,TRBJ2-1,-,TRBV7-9,CASSFPGEQFF,TGTGCCAGCAGCTTTCCTGGTGAGCAGTTCTTC
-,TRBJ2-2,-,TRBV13,CASSPGLTGELFF,TGTGCCAGCAGCCCGGGCCTAACCGGGGAGCTGTTTTTT
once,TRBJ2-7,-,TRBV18,CASSPGPNYEQYF,TGTGCCAGCTCACCTGGGCCCAACTACGAGCAGTACTTC
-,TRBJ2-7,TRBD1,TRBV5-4,CATRDRDSYEQYF,TGTGCCACCCGGGACAGGGATTCCTACGAGCAGTACTTC
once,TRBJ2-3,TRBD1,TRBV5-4,CASSIGTGVDTQYF,TGTGCCAGCAGCATAGGGACAGGGGTAGATACGCAGTATTTT
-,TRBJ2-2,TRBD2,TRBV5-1,CASTFAGVGNTGELFF,TGCGCCAGCACCTTTGCGGGAGTGGGTAACACCGGGGAGCTGTTTTTT
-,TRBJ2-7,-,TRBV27,CASSQGTYYEQYF,TGTGCCAGCAGCCAAGGGACCTACTACGAGCAGTACTTC
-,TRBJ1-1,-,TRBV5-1,CASSLRVGVDAEAFF,TGCGCCAGCAGCTTAAGAGTCGGGGTGGACGCTGAAGCTTTCTTT
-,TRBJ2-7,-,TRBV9,CASSVARDGYEQYF,TGTGCCAGCAGCGTAGCCCGGGACGGCTACGAGCAGTACTTC
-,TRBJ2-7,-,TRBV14,CASSQTLASEQYF,TGTGCCAGCAGCCAAACACTAGCTAGCGAGCAGTACTTC
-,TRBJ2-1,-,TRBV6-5,CASRGYNEQFF,TGTGCCAGCAGAGGATACAATGAGCAGTTCTTC
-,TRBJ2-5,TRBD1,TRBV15,CATSSPRDSLRETQYF,TGTGCCACCAGCAGCCCCCGGGACAGCTTGAGGGAGACCCAGTACTTC
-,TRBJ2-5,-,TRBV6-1,CASILETQYF,-
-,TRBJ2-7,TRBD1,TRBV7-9,CASSLEWDRDYEQYF,TGTGCCAGCAGCTTAGAATGGGACAGAGACTACGAGCAGTACTTC
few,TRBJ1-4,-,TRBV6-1,CATGSAEANEKLFF,TGTGCCACCGGGAGTGCAGAAGCAAATGAAAAACTGTTTTTT
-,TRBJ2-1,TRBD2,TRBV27,CASSIAGLANEQFF,TGTGCCAGCAGTATCGCGGGACTAGCCAATGAGCAGTTCTTC
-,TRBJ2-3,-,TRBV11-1,CASSLVAADTQYF,TGTGCCAGCAGCTTAGTGGCAGCGGATACGCAGTATTTT
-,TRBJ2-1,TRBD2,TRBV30,CAWSLAGEQFF,TGTGCCTGGAGCCTAGCGGGTGAGCAGTTCTTC
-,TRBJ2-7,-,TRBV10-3,CAISGSGHSYEQYF,TGTGCCATCAGTGGTAGCGGCCATTCCTACGAGCAGTACTTC
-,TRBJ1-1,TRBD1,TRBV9,CASSPKGAVNTEAFF,TGTGCCAGCAGCCCTAAGGGGGCAGTGAACACTGAAGCTTTCTTT
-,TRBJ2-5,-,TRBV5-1,CASSGGPSQETQYF,TGCGCCAGCAGCGGGGGACCATCGCAAGAGACCCAGTACTTC
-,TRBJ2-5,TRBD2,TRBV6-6,CASSHGRGGGETQYF,TGTGCCAGCAGCCATGGCCGGGGGGGAGGGGAGACCCAGTACTTC
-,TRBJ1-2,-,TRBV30,CAWNSGSGDGYTF,TGTGCCTGGAATAGCGGGTCGGGAGATGGCTACACCTTC
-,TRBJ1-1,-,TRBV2,CASSHLQVNTEAFF,TGTGCCAGCAGTCATCTACAGGTGAACACTGAAGCTTTCTTT
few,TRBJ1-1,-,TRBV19,CASRTVGVAFF,TGTGCCAGTAGGACAGTTGGTGTGGCTTTCTTT
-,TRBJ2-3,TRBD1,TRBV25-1,CASSNRDRGPYTDTQYF,TGTGCCAGCAGTAACCGGGACAGGGGGCCATACACAGATACGCAGTATTTT
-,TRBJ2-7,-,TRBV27,CASSFGRPYEQYF,TGTGCCAGCAGTTTTGGGCGTCCCTACGAGCAGTACTTC
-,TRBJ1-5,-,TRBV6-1,CASRSVGQPQHF,TGTGCCAGCAGATCAGTGGGTCAGCCCCAGCATTTT
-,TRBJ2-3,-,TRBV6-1,CASSEGWADTQYF,TGTGCCAGCAGTGAAGGTTGGGCAGATACGCAGTATTTT
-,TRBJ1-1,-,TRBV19,CASSVPGLLFPNTEAFF,TGTGCCAGTAGTGTCCCGGGACTACTTTTCCCGAACACTGAAGCTTTCTTT
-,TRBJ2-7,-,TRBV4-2,CASSQDHGYEQYF,TGTGCCAGCAGCCAAGATCACGGCTACGAGCAGTACTTC
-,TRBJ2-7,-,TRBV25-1,CASIALYEQYF,TGTGCCAGCATTGCCCTCTACGAGCAGTACTTC